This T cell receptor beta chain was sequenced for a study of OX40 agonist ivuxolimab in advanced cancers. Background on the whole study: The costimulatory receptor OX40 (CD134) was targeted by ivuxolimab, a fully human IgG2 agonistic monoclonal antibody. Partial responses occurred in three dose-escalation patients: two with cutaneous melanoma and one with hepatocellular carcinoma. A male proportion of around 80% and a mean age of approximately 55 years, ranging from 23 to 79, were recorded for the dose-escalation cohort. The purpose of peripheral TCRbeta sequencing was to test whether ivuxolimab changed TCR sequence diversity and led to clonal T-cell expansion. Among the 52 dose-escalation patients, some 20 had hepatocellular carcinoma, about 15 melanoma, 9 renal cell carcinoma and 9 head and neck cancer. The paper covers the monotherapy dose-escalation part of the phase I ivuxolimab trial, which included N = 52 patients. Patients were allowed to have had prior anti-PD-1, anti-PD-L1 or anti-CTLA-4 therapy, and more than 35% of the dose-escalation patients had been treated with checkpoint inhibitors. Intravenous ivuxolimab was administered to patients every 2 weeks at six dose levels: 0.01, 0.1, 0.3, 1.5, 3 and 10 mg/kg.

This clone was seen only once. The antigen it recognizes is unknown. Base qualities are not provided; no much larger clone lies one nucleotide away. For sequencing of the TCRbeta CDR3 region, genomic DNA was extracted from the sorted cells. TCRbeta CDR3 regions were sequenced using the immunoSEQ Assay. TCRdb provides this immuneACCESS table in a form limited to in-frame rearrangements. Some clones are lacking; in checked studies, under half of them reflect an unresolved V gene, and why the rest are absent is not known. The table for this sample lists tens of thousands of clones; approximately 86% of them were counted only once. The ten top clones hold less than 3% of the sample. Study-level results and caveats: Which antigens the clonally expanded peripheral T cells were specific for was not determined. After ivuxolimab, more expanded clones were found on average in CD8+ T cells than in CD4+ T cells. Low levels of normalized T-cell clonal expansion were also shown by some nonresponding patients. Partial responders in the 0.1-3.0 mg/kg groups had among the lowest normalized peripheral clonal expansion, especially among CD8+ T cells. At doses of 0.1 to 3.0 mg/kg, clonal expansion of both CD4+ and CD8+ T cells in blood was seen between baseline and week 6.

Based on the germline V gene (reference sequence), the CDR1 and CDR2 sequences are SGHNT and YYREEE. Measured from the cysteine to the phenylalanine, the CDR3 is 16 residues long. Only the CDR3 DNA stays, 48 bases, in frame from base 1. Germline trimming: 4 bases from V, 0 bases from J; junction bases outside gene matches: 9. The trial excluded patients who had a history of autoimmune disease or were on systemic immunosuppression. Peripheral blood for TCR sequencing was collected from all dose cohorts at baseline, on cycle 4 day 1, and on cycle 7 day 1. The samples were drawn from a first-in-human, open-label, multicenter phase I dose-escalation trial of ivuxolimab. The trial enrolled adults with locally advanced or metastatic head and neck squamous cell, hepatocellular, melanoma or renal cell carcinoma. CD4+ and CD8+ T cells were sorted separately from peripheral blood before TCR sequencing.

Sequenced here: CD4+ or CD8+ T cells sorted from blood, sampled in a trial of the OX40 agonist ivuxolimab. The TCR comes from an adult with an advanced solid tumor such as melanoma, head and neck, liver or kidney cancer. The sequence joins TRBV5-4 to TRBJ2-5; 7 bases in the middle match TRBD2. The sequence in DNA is TGTGCCAGCAGCCGGGCAGGCCGGGGGGACCAAGAGACCCAGTACTTC. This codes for CASSRAGRGDQETQYF.